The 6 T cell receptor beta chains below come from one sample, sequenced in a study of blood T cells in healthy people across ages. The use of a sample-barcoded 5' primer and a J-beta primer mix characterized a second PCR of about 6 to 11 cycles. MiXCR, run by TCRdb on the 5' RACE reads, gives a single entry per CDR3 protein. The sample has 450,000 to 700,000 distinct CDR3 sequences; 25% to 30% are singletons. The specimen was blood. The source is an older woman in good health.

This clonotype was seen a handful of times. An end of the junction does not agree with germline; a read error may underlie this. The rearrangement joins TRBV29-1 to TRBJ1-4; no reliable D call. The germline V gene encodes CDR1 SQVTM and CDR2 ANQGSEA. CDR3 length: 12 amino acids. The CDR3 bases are TGCAGCGCTGGAAGGCGGGGTGAAAAACTGTCTTTT. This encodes CSAGRRGEKLSF.

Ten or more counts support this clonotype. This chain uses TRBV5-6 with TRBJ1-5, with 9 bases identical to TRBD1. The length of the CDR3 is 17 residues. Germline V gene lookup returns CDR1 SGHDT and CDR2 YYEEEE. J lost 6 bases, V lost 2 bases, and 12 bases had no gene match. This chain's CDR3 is CASSLYESYRGPQPQHF. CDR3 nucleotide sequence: TGTGCCAGCAGCTTATATGAAAGCTACAGGGGGCCTCAGCCCCAGCATTTT.

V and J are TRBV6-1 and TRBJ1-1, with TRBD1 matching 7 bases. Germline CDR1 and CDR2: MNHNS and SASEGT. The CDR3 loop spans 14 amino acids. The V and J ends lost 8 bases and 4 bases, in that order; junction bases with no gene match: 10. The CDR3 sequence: CASPEVTGVTEAFF. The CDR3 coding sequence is TGTGCCAGCCCCGAAGTCACAGGGGTCACTGAAGCTTTCTTT.

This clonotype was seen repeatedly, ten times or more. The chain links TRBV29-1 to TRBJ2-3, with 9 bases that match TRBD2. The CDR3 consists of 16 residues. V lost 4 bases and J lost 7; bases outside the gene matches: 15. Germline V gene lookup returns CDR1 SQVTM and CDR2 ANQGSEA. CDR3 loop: CSVAPILGTSHHTQYF. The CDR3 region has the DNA TGCAGCGTTGCACCAATTCTCGGGACTAGCCATCATACGCAGTATTTT.

CDR3: CASTWGRTGNTDTQYF. The CDR3 coding sequence is TGCGCCAGCACCTGGGGGCGAACAGGGAACACAGATACGCAGTATTTT. This chain links TRBV5-1 with TRBJ2-3; D might be TRBD1 (6 bases). The CDR3 length is 16 residues. V was clipped by 6 bases and J by 2 bases, with 19 bases between them. The germline CDR1 and CDR2 sequences are SGHRS and YFSETQ.

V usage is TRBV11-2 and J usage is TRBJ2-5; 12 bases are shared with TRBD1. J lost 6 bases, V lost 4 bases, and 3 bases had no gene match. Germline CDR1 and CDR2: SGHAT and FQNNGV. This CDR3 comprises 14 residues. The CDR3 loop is CASSSGQGAQTQYF. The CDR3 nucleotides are TGTGCCAGCAGCTCGGGACAGGGGGCGCAGACCCAGTACTTC.